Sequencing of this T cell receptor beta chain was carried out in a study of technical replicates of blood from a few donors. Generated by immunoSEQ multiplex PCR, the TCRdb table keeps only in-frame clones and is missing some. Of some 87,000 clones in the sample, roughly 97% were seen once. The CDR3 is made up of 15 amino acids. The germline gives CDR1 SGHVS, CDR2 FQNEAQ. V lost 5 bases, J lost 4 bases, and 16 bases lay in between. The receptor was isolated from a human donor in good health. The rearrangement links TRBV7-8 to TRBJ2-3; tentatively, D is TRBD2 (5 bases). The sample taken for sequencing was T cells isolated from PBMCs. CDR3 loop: CASSPGVPRADTQYF. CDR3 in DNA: TGTGCCAGCAGCCCCGGGGTACCTAGGGCAGATACGCAGTATTTT.